The 12 T cell receptor beta chains below all came from one sample that was sequenced in a study of blood T cell repertoires in COVID-19 (dated by TCRdb to about 2020). Library preparation used the immunoSEQ multiplex PCR assay. Imported from immuneACCESS, the table was reduced by TCRdb to in-frame sequences with V and J called. These copies leave out some clones; in studies compared against another copy, an unresolved V gene accounts for under half, and the cause of the remainder is not known. Within this sample are fewer than 40,000 clones, with approximately 92% of them counted one time only. Jointly, the top ten make up 28% of the sample. The sample was peripheral blood. These receptor sequences come from an older man with acute or convalescent COVID-19.

This chain connects TRBV3-1 (or the pseudogene TRBV3-2) to TRBJ1-1; no reliable D call. This CDR3 is 14 amino acids long. Germline assignment: CDR1 LGHDT and CDR2 YNNKEL (reference sequence). V was cut by 1 base and J by 4 bases, with 10 bases left in between. The CDR3 loop reads CASSQGTWSTEAFF. The CDR3 nucleotides read TGTGCCAGCAGCCAAGGAACCTGGAGCACTGAAGCTTTCTTT.

This clone has a single count. V and J are TRBV11-2 and TRBJ1-1; maybe TRBD1 (5 bases). Trimming pared 6 bases from V and 11 bases from J, leaving 22 bases between. The germline V gene encodes CDR1 SGHAT and CDR2 FQNNGV. This CDR3 region has 14 residues. CDR3 residues: CASRQGKGHPGAFF. CDR3 DNA sequence: TGTGCCAGCAGACAAGGGAAGGGGCATCCCGGGGCTTTCTTT.

CDR3 DNA: TGTGCCAGCTCACCCCGGGAACTAGGGTCGGCCTACAATGAGCAGTTCTTC. It specifies CASSPRELGSAYNEQFF. This sequence joins TRBV18 and TRBJ2-1; the D gene is possibly TRBD2 (5 bases). Trimming stripped 3 bases from V and 2 bases from J, with 17 bases between. Looked up from germline, CDR1 is KGHSH and CDR2 is LQKENI. The CDR3 spans 17 residues.

This sequence joins TRBV11-1 and TRBJ2-5, with TRBD2 identical over 7 bases. There are 13 residues in the CDR3. V was pared by 4 bases and J by 7 bases, with 6 bases of the junction left unmatched. Germline V lookup: CDR1 SGHAT, CDR2 FQDESV (reference sequence). The CDR3 region has the DNA TGTGCCAGCAGCTCCAGGACTAGTCTGACCCAGTACTTC. It yields the protein CASSSRTSLTQYF. The entire variable domain, with the rest obtained from reference TRBV11-1 and TRBJ2-5, is as follows: EAEVAQSPRYKITEKSQAVAFWCDPISGHATLYWYRQILGQGPELLVQFQDESVVDDSQLPKDRFSAERLKGVDSTLKIQPAELGDSAMYLCASSSRTSLTQYFGPGTRLLVL.

J is TRBJ2-2 and V is TRBV5-1; 9 bases align to TRBD1. The CDR3 is 17 amino acids. Germline assignment: CDR1 SGHRS and CDR2 YFSETQ. The CDR3 DNA follows: TGCGCTGGGCGTCCCTATACAGGGGGCGCCGACACCGGGGAGCTGTTTTTT. Translating it yields CAGRPYTGGADTGELFF.

The V call is TRBV27, the J call TRBJ1-4; 7 bases are shared with TRBD1. Germline values: CDR1 MNHEY, CDR2 SMNVEV (reference sequence). J gave up 8 bases and V 6 bases, and 12 bases lay outside the gene matches. The CDR3 has 15 residues. CDR3 bases: TGTGCCAGCAGAAAAGACAGGGCTCTCGCGGAAAAACTGTTTTTT. It codes for CASRKDRALAEKLFF.

The V call is TRBV20-1, the J call TRBJ2-5, with D hard to call. The germline V and J ends were trimmed by 3 bases and 3 bases, with 8 bases remaining between them. The CDR3 has 12 residues. CDR1 DFQATT and CDR2 SNEGSKA come from the germline V gene (reference sequence). CDR3 nucleotide sequence: TGCAGTGCTAGTCATGCGGAAGAGACCCAGTACTTC. Protein sequence: CSASHAEETQYF.

This chain joins TRBV7-2 and TRBJ1-4, with TRBD1 identical over 8 bases. The V gene end was trimmed by 5 bases and the J gene end by 8 bases; junction bases not matched to a gene: 10. This CDR3 spans 15 amino acids. Germline V gives CDR1 SGHTA, CDR2 FQGNSA. The CDR3 loop reads CASSTDRGWGEKLFF. The CDR3 DNA reads TGTGCCAGCAGCACAGACAGGGGATGGGGGGAAAAACTGTTTTTT.

The J gene is TRBJ2-1, the V gene TRBV7-9; 12 positions match TRBD2. V was clipped by 4 bases and J by 6 bases; unmatched bases: 4. The CDR3 covers 15 residues. Per the germline V gene, CDR1 is SEHNR and CDR2 is FQNEAQ (reference sequence). This chain's CDR3 is CASSWTSGNPNEQFF. CDR3 coding DNA: TGTGCCAGCAGCTGGACTAGCGGGAACCCCAATGAGCAGTTCTTC.

The chain has TRBV5-1 and TRBJ1-2; 10 positions agree with TRBD1. The germline V gene encodes CDR1 SGHRS and CDR2 YFSETQ. The CDR3 extends over 16 amino acids. V was clipped by 4 bases and J by 2 bases; unmatched bases: 8. CDR3 protein: CASSPPGTGVNYGYTF. CDR3 DNA: TGCGCCAGCAGCCCCCCGGGGACAGGGGTAAACTATGGCTACACCTTC.

The gene calls are TRBV24-1 and TRBJ2-1; D not certain. The CDR3 sequence is 11 residues long. V lost 4 bases to trimming and J lost 7 bases, with 4 bases between them. Germline CDR1 is KGHDR and CDR2 is SFDVKD. The CDR3 reads CATSDYNEQFF. DNA for the CDR3: TGTGCCACCAGTGACTATAATGAGCAGTTCTTC.

This clone was observed once. The chain is built from TRBV3-1 (or the pseudogene TRBV3-2) and TRBJ2-3, with D possibly matching TRBD2 (5 bases). Germline V gives CDR1 LGHDT, CDR2 YNNKEL (reference sequence). The length of the CDR3 is 15 residues. V was clipped by 0 bases and J by 2 bases, with 9 bases between them. In DNA, the CDR3 is TGTGCCAGCAGCCAAGATCTAGCCAACACAGATACGCAGTATTTT. Its protein product is CASSQDLANTDTQYF.